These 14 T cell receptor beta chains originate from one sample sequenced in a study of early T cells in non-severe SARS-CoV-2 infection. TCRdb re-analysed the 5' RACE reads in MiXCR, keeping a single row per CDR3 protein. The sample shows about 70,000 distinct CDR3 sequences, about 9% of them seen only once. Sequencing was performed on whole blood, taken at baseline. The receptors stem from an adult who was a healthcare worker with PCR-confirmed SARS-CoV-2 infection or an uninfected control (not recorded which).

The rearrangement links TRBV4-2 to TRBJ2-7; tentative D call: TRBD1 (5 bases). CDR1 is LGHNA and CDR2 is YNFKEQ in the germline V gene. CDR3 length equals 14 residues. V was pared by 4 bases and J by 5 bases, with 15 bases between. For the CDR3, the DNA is TGTGCCAGCAGCCCTATCCCAGGGATCCACGAGCAGTACTTC. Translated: CASSPIPGIHEQYF.

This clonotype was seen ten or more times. This chain's CDR3 is CASSLHGQSYEQYF. DNA of the CDR3: TGTGCCAGCAGTTTACACGGACAGTCCTACGAGCAGTACTTC. V is TRBV28 and J is TRBJ2-7; perhaps TRBD1 as D (6 bases). Germline CDR1 and CDR2: MDHEN and SYDVKM. The CDR3 runs to 14 residues. V lost 2 bases to trimming and J lost 1 base, with 9 bases between them.

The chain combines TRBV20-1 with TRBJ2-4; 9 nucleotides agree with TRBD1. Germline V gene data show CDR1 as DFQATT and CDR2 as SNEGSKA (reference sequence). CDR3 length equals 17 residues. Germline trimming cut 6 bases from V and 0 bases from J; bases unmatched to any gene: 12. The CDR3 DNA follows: TGCAGTGCCCCACACAGACAGGGGGATAAAGCCAAAAACATTCAGTACTTC. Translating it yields CSAPHRQGDKAKNIQYF.

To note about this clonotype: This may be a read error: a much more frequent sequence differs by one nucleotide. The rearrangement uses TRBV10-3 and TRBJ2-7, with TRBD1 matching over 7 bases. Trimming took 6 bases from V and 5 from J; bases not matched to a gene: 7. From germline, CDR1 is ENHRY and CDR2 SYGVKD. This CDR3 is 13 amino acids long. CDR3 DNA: TGTGCCATCAGCCAGGGACAGTCCCACGAGCAGTACTTC. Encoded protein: CAISQGQSHEQYF.

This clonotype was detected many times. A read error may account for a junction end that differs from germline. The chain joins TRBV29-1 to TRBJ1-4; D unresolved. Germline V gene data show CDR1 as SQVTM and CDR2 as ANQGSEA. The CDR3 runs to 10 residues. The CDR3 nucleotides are TGCAGCGTTGCTAAAGAAAAACTGTTTTTT. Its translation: CSVAKEKLFF.

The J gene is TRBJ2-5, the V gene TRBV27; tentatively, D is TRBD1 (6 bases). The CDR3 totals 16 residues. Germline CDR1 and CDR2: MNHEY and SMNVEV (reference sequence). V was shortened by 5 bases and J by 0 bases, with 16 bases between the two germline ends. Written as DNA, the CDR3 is TGTGCCAGCAGTACCTACGGGACAACCGACCAAGAGACCCAGTACTTC. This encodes CASSTYGTTDQETQYF.

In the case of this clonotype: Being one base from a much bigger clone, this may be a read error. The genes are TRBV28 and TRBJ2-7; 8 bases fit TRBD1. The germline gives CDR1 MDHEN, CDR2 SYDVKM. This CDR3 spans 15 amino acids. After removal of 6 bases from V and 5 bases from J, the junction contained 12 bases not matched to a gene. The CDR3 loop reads CASSPAGQGSDEQYF. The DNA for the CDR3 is TGTGCCAGCAGCCCAGCCGGACAGGGATCAGACGAGCAGTACTTC.

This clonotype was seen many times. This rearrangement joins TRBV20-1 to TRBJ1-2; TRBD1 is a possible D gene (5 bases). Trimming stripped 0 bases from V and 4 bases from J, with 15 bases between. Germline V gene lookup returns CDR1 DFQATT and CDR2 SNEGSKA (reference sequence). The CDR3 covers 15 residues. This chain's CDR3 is CSARDGGGSSYGYTF. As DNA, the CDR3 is TGCAGTGCTAGAGATGGTGGGGGTTCCTCCTATGGCTACACCTTC.

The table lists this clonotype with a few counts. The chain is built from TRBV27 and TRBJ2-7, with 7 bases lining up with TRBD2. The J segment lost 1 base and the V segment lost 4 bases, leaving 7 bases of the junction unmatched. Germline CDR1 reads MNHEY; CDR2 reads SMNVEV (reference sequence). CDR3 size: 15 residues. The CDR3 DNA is TGTGCCAGCAGTTCATCGCAGGGAGGGTCCTACGAGCAGTACTTC. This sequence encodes CASSSSQGGSYEQYF.

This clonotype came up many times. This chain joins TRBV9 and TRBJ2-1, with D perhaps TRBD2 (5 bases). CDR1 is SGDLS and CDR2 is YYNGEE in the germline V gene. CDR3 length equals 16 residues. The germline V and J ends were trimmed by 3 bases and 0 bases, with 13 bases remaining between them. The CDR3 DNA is TGTGCCAGCAGCGGCATTTCGGGGTTCTCCTACAATGAGCAGTTCTTC. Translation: CASSGISGFSYNEQFF. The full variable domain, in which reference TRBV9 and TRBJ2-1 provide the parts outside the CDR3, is DSGVTQTPKHLITATGQRVTLRCSPRSGDLSVYWYQQSLDQGLQFLIQYYNGEERAKGNILERFSAQQFPDLHSELNLSSLELGDSALYFCASSGISGFSYNEQFFGPGTRLTVL.

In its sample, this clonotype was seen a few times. CDR3 DNA sequence: TGTGCCAGCATCGGCCACGGAACAGTCTATAATTCACCCCTCCACTTT. Amino acid sequence: CASIGHGTVYNSPLHF. The chain has TRBV6-2 or TRBV6-3 and TRBJ1-6; D remains unclear. Trimming removed 7 bases from V and 3 bases from J, with 16 bases in between. CDR1 and CDR2 from the germline V gene are MNHEY and SVGEGT. The CDR3 spans 16 residues.

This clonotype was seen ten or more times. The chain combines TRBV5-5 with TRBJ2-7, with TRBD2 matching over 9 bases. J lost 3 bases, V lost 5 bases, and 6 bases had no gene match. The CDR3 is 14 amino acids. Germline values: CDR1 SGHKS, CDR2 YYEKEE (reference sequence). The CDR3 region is CASRSGTSFYEQYF. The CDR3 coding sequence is TGTGCCAGCAGATCCGGGACTAGCTTCTACGAGCAGTACTTC.

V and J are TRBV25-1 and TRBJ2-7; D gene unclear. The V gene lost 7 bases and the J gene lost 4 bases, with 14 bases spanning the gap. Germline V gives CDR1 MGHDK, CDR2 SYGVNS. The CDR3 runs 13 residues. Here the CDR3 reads CASTRDTAYEQYF. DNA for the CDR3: TGTGCCAGCACCCGAGACACGGCTTACGAGCAGTACTTC.

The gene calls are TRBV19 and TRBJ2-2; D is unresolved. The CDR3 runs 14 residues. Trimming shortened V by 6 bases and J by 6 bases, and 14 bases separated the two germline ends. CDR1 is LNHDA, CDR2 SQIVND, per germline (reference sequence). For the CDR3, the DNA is TGTGCCAGTAGCCGAGACTTTGGGGCCGGGGAGCTGTTTTTT. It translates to CASSRDFGAGELFF.